This record looks at one T cell receptor beta chain sequence and its context. TCRdb's copy holds only in-frame clones and misses some; the assay was immunoSEQ multiplex PCR. The table includes approximately 290,000 clones, about 80% detected once. Germline trimming cut 6 bases from V and 5 bases from J; bases unmatched to any gene: 7. The length of the CDR3 is 14 residues. Germline CDR1 and CDR2: ENHRY and SYGVKD. The record originates from a study of blood T cell repertoires in COVID-19. Study-level background: From T cells, B-cell-depleted T cells, or PBMCs came the material, which was cDNA or gDNA.

Seattle cases were enrolled at active infection and followed longitudinally. Sequencing used peripheral blood. This chain links TRBV10-3 with TRBJ1-5; 7 nucleotides align to TRBD1. The source is a person aged 65-85 years with COVID-19, enrolled during active disease. Here the CDR3 reads CAISQTGDYQPQHF. The CDR3 nucleotides are TGTGCCATCAGCCAAACAGGGGATTATCAGCCCCAGCATTTT.